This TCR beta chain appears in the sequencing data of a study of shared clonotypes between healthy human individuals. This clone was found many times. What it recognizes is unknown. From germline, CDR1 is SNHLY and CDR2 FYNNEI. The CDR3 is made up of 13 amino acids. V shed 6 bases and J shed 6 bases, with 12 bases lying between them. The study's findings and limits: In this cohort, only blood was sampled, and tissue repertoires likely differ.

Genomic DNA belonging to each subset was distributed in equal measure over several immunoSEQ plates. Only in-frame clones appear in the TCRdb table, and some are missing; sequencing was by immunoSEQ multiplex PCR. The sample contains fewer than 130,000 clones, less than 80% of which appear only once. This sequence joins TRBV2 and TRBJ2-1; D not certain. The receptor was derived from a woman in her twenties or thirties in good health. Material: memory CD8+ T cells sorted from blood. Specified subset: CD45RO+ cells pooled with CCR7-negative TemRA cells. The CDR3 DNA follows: TGTGCCAGCAGAGCGACATGGAGCAATGAGCAGTTCTTC. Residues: CASRATWSNEQFF.